The rows below give T cell receptor beta chains drawn from one sample of a study of T cells in Graves' hyperthyroidism and ophthalmopathy. MiXCR, run by TCRdb on the multiplex PCR reads, gives a single entry per CDR3 protein. Of about 700,000 distinct CDR3 sequences in the sample, 14% are singletons; the top ten hold 10%. The specimen was blood. Receptors originate from a woman younger than 30 with Graves' hyperthyroidism. Each CDR3 is given with its conserved first and last residue. A D gene is named only where the DNA matches it firmly. A row's size may be missing; if present it is once, few, many or a size class.

DNA: TGTGCCAGCAGCGTTCAACCGGGACTAGCGGCCTCCTACAATGAGCAGTTCTTC; CDR3: CASSVQPGLAASYNEQFF; size: .; D: TRBD2; J: TRBJ2-1; V: TRBV5-5
DNA: TGTGCCAGCAGTTTTTTCCCCGGGACACTGAACACTGAAGCTTTCTTT; CDR3: CASSFFPGTLNTEAFF; size: few; D: .; J: TRBJ1-1; V: TRBV28
DNA: TGTGCCAGCACCAGAATCGGACAGGGTGGAGATACGCAGTATTTT; CDR3: CASTRIGQGGDTQYF; size: many; D: TRBD1; J: TRBJ2-3; V: TRBV7-9
DNA: TGTGCCAGCAGTTTGACAGGTACTGCGGAACAGCCCCAGCATTTT; CDR3: CASSLTGTAEQPQHF; size: .; D: .; J: TRBJ1-5; V: TRBV27
DNA: TGTGCCACCAGAGCCCACCCAGCCCCGGGACACAGGGACTATGGCTACACCTTC; CDR3: CATRAHPAPGHRDYGYTF; size: .; D: .; J: TRBJ1-2; V: TRBV10-3
DNA: TGCAGTGCTAGAGGGGTTGGGGGAGTGGGAACAGATACGCAGTATTTT; CDR3: CSARGVGGVGTDTQYF; size: few; D: .; J: TRBJ2-3; V: TRBV20-1
DNA: TGTGCCAGCAGCATCCAGGTCTACGATGAGCAGTTCTTC; CDR3: CASSIQVYDEQFF; size: .; D: .; J: TRBJ2-1; V: TRBV7-2
DNA: TGTGCCAGCAGTTACGGCGGGCTAGCGGGAGACACAGATACGCAGTATTTT; CDR3: CASSYGGLAGDTDTQYF; size: many; D: TRBD2; J: TRBJ2-3; V: TRBV6-5
DNA: TGTGCCAGCAGGCCCCCCGACTTAAACATTCAGTACTTC; CDR3: CASRPPDLNIQYF; size: .; D: .; J: TRBJ2-4; V: TRBV28
DNA: TGTGCCAGCAGTTACACTAGCGGGTCGACCTACGAGCAGTACTTC; CDR3: CASSYTSGSTYEQYF; size: many; D: TRBD2; J: TRBJ2-7; V: TRBV27
DNA: TGTGCCAGCAGCTTAACGTCGGGATTTTCAGATACGCAGTATTTT; CDR3: CASSLTSGFSDTQYF; size: many; D: .; J: TRBJ2-3; V: TRBV7-3
DNA: TGTGCCAGCAGCTTAGCGGCTAGTCTAAGCACAGATACGCAGTATTTT; CDR3: CASSLAASLSTDTQYF; size: many; D: .; J: TRBJ2-3; V: TRBV7-2
DNA: TGTGCCAGCAAAGGACAGGGGGGTCTTGTCAAACTGTTTTTT; CDR3: CASKGQGGLVKLFF; size: .; D: TRBD1; J: TRBJ1-4; V: TRBV6-2/TRBV6-3
DNA: TGTGCCAGCTCACCGACTTGGACTAATGAAAAACTGTTTTTT; CDR3: CASSPTWTNEKLFF; size: many; D: .; J: TRBJ1-4; V: TRBV18
DNA: TGTGCCAGTAGTACTAGCGGGACTTCCTACGAGCAGTACTTC; CDR3: CASSTSGTSYEQYF; size: few; D: TRBD2; J: TRBJ2-7; V: TRBV19
DNA: TGTGCCAGCAGTTACCGGACTAGCGGGAGTGGCAATGAGCAGTTCTTC; CDR3: CASSYRTSGSGNEQFF; size: many; D: TRBD2; J: TRBJ2-1; V: TRBV6-5
DNA: TGTGCCAGCAGTGACTTCGAGGGGATGAATACCGGGGAGCTGTTTTTT; CDR3: CASSDFEGMNTGELFF; size: few; D: .; J: TRBJ2-2; V: TRBV2
DNA: TGCAGTGCTCGGGTAGGGGGCGGGGACACTGAAGCTTTCTTT; CDR3: CSARVGGGDTEAFF; size: many; D: TRBD1; J: TRBJ1-1; V: TRBV20-1
DNA: TGTGCCTGGAGTCCCAACTGGACTAGCGGGAGGGCCAGGGAGACCCAGTACTTC; CDR3: CAWSPNWTSGRARETQYF; size: few; D: TRBD2; J: TRBJ2-5; V: TRBV30
DNA: TGCAGCGCCCGGTTGTATGGTGAAGCTTTCTTT; CDR3: CSARLYGEAFF; size: many; D: .; J: TRBJ1-1; V: TRBV29-1
DNA: TGCGCCAGCAGCCAAGATAATGGAGTAGCGGGAGTCTACGAGCAGTACTTC; CDR3: CASSQDNGVAGVYEQYF; size: .; D: TRBD2; J: TRBJ2-7; V: TRBV4-3
DNA: TGTGCCAGCAGGGACAGGACCTCTGGAAACACCATATATTTT; CDR3: CASRDRTSGNTIYF; size: few; D: TRBD1; J: TRBJ1-3; V: TRBV6-1
DNA: TGTGCCACCAGTGACCTATACGGCCAGCCCCAGCATTTT; CDR3: CATSDLYGQPQHF; size: many; D: .; J: TRBJ1-5; V: TRBV24-1
DNA: TGTGCCAGCAGCTTAGTCGGGAGGACCGAAGAGACCCAGTACTTC; CDR3: CASSLVGRTEETQYF; size: .; D: TRBD2; J: TRBJ2-5; V: TRBV7-8
DNA: TGCAGCGTCCCGGACGGAAATAACTATGGCTACACCTTC; CDR3: CSVPDGNNYGYTF; size: many; D: .; J: TRBJ1-2; V: TRBV29-1
DNA: TGCAGCGTTGGACTAGCGGTTAGCACAGATACGCAGTATTTT; CDR3: CSVGLAVSTDTQYF; size: few; D: TRBD2; J: TRBJ2-3; V: TRBV29-1
DNA: TGCAGTGCTAGTGGCAGAGCAGCAAACATTCAGTACTTC; CDR3: CSASGRAANIQYF; size: few; D: .; J: TRBJ2-4; V: TRBV20-1
DNA: TGTGCCAGCAGTCCCAGACTCGACAGTCGACAGCCCCAGCATTTT; CDR3: CASSPRLDSRQPQHF; size: .; D: .; J: TRBJ1-5; V: TRBV6-1
DNA: TGTGCCAGTTCGGAGAGCTCCTACAATGAGCAGTTCTTC; CDR3: CASSESSYNEQFF; size: .; D: .; J: TRBJ2-1; V: TRBV19
DNA: TGTGCCAGCAGCTTAAGGCTCCCTTCGGATGAAAAACTGTTTTTT; CDR3: CASSLRLPSDEKLFF; size: few; D: .; J: TRBJ1-4; V: TRBV7-9
DNA: TGCAGTGCTAGAGATTTCTCGGGAGATAACATGAACACTGAAGCTTTCTTT; CDR3: CSARDFSGDNMNTEAFF; size: many; D: .; J: TRBJ1-1; V: TRBV20-1
DNA: TGTGCCAGCAGCTATGTGACTAGCGTTTTAGAGACCCAGTACTTC; CDR3: CASSYVTSVLETQYF; size: .; D: TRBD2; J: TRBJ2-5; V: TRBV7-2
DNA: TGTGCCAGCAGTGGGGGAGGGGGAAAAGGGCAGCAGCCCCAGCATTTT; CDR3: CASSGGGGKGQQPQHF; size: many; D: .; J: TRBJ1-5; V: TRBV12-3/TRBV12-4
DNA: TGTGCCAGCAGCGACAGGGACGACACTGAAGCTTTCTTT; CDR3: CASSDRDDTEAFF; size: many; D: TRBD1; J: TRBJ1-1; V: TRBV2
DNA: TGTGCCAGCAGCCGGGTGCAGGGGGGCACCGGGGAGCTGTTTTTT; CDR3: CASSRVQGGTGELFF; size: .; D: .; J: TRBJ2-2; V: TRBV3-1
DNA: TGCGCCAGCAGTGAGGACCCTGTTCTTGAGCAGTTCTTC; CDR3: CASSEDPVLEQFF; size: .; D: .; J: TRBJ2-1; V: TRBV10-1
DNA: TGTGCCAGCAGCCCCCCGTCGGCGGGAGGGCCGAACGAGCAGTACTTC; CDR3: CASSPPSAGGPNEQYF; size: many; D: TRBD2; J: TRBJ2-7; V: TRBV7-9
DNA: TGTGCCAGCAGTCCTGCCGGGACAGCTTATCAGCCCCAGCATTTT; CDR3: CASSPAGTAYQPQHF; size: .; D: TRBD1; J: TRBJ1-5; V: TRBV28
DNA: TGTGCCAGCAGTTTATCTTTGGGGGCTACCTACGAGCAGTACTTC; CDR3: CASSLSLGATYEQYF; size: few; D: .; J: TRBJ2-7; V: TRBV27
DNA: TGTGCCAGCAAAGGAACCCCAGGCGTTGATTCACCCCTCCACTTT; CDR3: CASKGTPGVDSPLHF; size: many; D: .; J: TRBJ1-6; V: TRBV2
DNA: TGTGCCAGCAGTCCCAGGTGGTACCCCTACACAGATACGCAGTATTTT; CDR3: CASSPRWYPYTDTQYF; size: many; D: .; J: TRBJ2-3; V: TRBV27
DNA: TGTGCCAGCAGTTTACCCTCCGGGACTAGCGTGTACAATGAGCAGTTCTTC; CDR3: CASSLPSGTSVYNEQFF; size: few; D: TRBD2; J: TRBJ2-1; V: TRBV28
DNA: TGTGCCAGCAGCTTACACCGGGACAGGGGAGAAAATTCACCCCTCCACTTT; CDR3: CASSLHRDRGENSPLHF; size: many; D: TRBD1; J: TRBJ1-6; V: TRBV11-2
DNA: TGTGCCAGCAGTCCTCCCAGACATTCCTACGAGCAGTACTTC; CDR3: CASSPPRHSYEQYF; size: few; D: .; J: TRBJ2-7; V: TRBV13
DNA: TGCGCCAGCAGCTTGCGGGGGACAGAAAGCACAGATACGCAGTATTTT; CDR3: CASSLRGTESTDTQYF; size: .; D: .; J: TRBJ2-3; V: TRBV5-1
DNA: TGTGCCAGCAGTGCCCGGACAGAGAACACCGGGGAGCTGTTTTTT; CDR3: CASSARTENTGELFF; size: many; D: .; J: TRBJ2-2; V: TRBV12-3/TRBV12-4
DNA: TGTGCCAGCAGTTACTACGGACTAGCGGGGAGAGATGAGCAGTTCTTC; CDR3: CASSYYGLAGRDEQFF; size: .; D: TRBD2; J: TRBJ2-1; V: TRBV6-2/TRBV6-3
DNA: TGTGCCAGCAGTTACGCTGGGGCCAACGTCCTGACTTTC; CDR3: CASSYAGANVLTF; size: many; D: .; J: TRBJ2-6; V: TRBV6-6
DNA: TGTGCCAGCAGGAGGGGCGGACAGGGAGGCTACACCTTC; CDR3: CASRRGGQGGYTF; size: .; D: TRBD1; J: TRBJ1-2; V: TRBV9
DNA: TGTGCCATCAAATTAGGCGGTCAAGAGGATACGCAGTATTTT; CDR3: CAIKLGGQEDTQYF; size: few; D: .; J: TRBJ2-3; V: TRBV10-3
DNA: TGTGCCAGCAGCCGGACAGGGGTGGCGGATACGCAGTATTTT; CDR3: CASSRTGVADTQYF; size: few; D: TRBD1; J: TRBJ2-3; V: TRBV11-2
DNA: TGTGCCAGCAGTTTGTCCAGGCGGTGGGATGAGCAGTTCTTC; CDR3: CASSLSRRWDEQFF; size: many; D: .; J: TRBJ2-1; V: TRBV28
DNA: TGCAGCGTTTCAAGGAGGAGCGGACCCTACGAGCAGTACTTC; CDR3: CSVSRRSGPYEQYF; size: .; D: .; J: TRBJ2-7; V: TRBV29-1
DNA: TGTGCCAGCAGCTTTGAAACCGGGAATATAATAAACAATGAGCAGTTCTTC; CDR3: CASSFETGNIINNEQFF; size: few; D: .; J: TRBJ2-1; V: TRBV7-9
DNA: TGCAGTGCTAGAGATCGGGAAGCGGGAGCCTACAATGAGCAGTTCTTC; CDR3: CSARDREAGAYNEQFF; size: many; D: TRBD2; J: TRBJ2-1; V: TRBV20-1
DNA: TGTGCCAGCAGCTTCAGCTGGGTAGAAGAGACCCAGTACTTC; CDR3: CASSFSWVEETQYF; size: many; D: .; J: TRBJ2-5; V: TRBV7-2
DNA: TGTGCCTGGAGGAAATGGGGGTCCTACGAGCAGTACTTC; CDR3: CAWRKWGSYEQYF; size: .; D: .; J: TRBJ2-7; V: TRBV30
DNA: TGTGCCAGCAGTCGGGAGGGCACAGATACGCAGCATTTT; CDR3: CASSREGTDTQHF; size: .; D: .; J: TRBJ1-5; V: TRBV6-1
DNA: TGTGCCAGCAGCGCGGGACAGGGCCTTAGCACAGATACGCAGTATTTT; CDR3: CASSAGQGLSTDTQYF; size: many; D: TRBD1; J: TRBJ2-3; V: TRBV7-9